These 7 T cell receptor beta chains were all obtained from the same sample, sequenced in a study of blood T cell repertoires in COVID-19. This table comes from immunoSEQ multiplex PCR, and its TCRdb copy is limited to in-frame clones, with some not included. There are 60,000 to 95,000 clones in the sample; under 95% occur only once, and about 5% lies in the top ten. Sequenced: peripheral blood. The receptor source for this set is a human donor in a cohort sampled during active COVID-19.

The rearrangement uses TRBV10-3 and TRBJ2-3, with a tentative D call TRBD2 (5 bases). The CDR3 has 14 amino acids. Per the germline V gene, CDR1 is ENHRY and CDR2 is SYGVKD. With 10 bases removed from V and 3 bases from J, the gap between germline ends came to 17 bases. The CDR3 here is CATILESATDTQYF. The CDR3 DNA follows: TGTGCCACCATACTAGAATCGGCGACAGATACGCAGTATTTT.

The chain joins TRBV7-3 to TRBJ2-1; 9 nucleotides match TRBD1. V was pared by 2 bases and J by 7 bases, with 6 bases of the junction left unmatched. CDR3 length: 15 residues. CDR1 is SGHTA, CDR2 FQGTGA, per germline. The CDR3 DNA sequence: TGTGCCAGCAGCTTACGGGACAGGGAAGGGAATGAGCAGTTCTTC. It translates to CASSLRDREGNEQFF.

The chain couples TRBV6-4 to TRBJ2-7; TRBD2 agrees at 9 bases. Germline V CDR1 and CDR2: MRHNA, SNTAGT. With V trimmed by 4 bases and J by 3 bases, 4 bases remained unmatched. The CDR3 loop spans 14 amino acids. Here the CDR3 DNA reads TGTGCCAGCAGTGTGGTAGCGGGGGACTACGAGCAGTACTTC. Encoded protein: CASSVVAGDYEQYF.

This chain joins TRBV6-2 or TRBV6-3 and TRBJ1-2; 8 bases map to TRBD1. The trim removed 6 bases at V and 13 bases at J, leaving 16 bases unmatched. This CDR3 is 14 amino acids long. Looked up from germline, CDR1 is MNHEY and CDR2 is SVGEGT. In DNA form, the CDR3 reads TGTGCCAGCAGCCCGATCCCAACGACAGGGGCTATCACCTTC. Protein product: CASSPIPTTGAITF.

The rearrangement uses TRBV30 and TRBJ2-5; no definite D call. Germline V gene lookup returns CDR1 GTSNPN and CDR2 SVGIG (reference sequence). V was pared by 5 bases and J by 2 bases, with 6 bases between. The CDR3 sequence is 11 residues long. The CDR3 coding sequence is TGTGCCTGGGGACGGCAAGAGACCCAGTACTTC. It encodes CAWGRQETQYF.

The chain couples TRBV29-1 to TRBJ2-3; TRBD1 matches 7 bases. The V gene end was trimmed by 6 bases and the J gene end by 4 bases; junction bases not matched to a gene: 4. Per germline, CDR1 SQVTM and CDR2 ANQGSEA. CDR3 length: 12 residues. In DNA form, the CDR3 reads TGCAGCGTCGGTGACAGGGCAGATACGCAGTATTTT. This encodes CSVGDRADTQYF.

The chain employs TRBV14 and TRBJ2-7, with TRBD2 identical over 9 bases. The V gene's germline CDR1 is SGHDN and CDR2 FVKESK. This CDR3 is 16 amino acids long. The V segment lost 4 bases and the J segment 2 bases; nucleotides outside the gene matches: 9. The CDR3 reads CASSPLGLANPYEQYF. CDR3 in DNA: TGTGCCAGCAGCCCCCTAGGACTAGCGAATCCCTACGAGCAGTACTTC.